The rows below give T cell receptor beta chains drawn from one sample of a study of shared clonotypes between healthy human individuals. Some clones are missing from TCRdb's copy, which holds only in-frame ones; the method was immunoSEQ multiplex PCR. The data show more than 2 million clones, 90% to 97% seen once. The sequencing sample was made of naive CD4+ T cells sorted from blood. These receptors originate from a man aged 18-30 years in good health. Each CDR3 is given with its conserved first and last residue. The order of the fields is D gene, V gene, clone size, J gene, CDR3 DNA, CDR3 protein. The D gene is left open where the match is weak. Clone size is given for some rows only: seen once, a few or many times, or a class if the clone is expanded.

d_gene: TRBD1; v_gene: TRBV19; abundance: NA; j_gene: TRBJ1-2; CDR3nt: TGTGCCAGTAGTCATCGGGACAGGACGGAGTGGAGTCATGGCTACACCTTC; CDR3aa: CASSHRDRTEWSHGYTF
d_gene: NA; v_gene: TRBV5-1; abundance: NA; j_gene: TRBJ2-2; CDR3nt: TGCGCCAGCAGCTTGTCTCTTACTTACGGGGAGCTGTTTTTT; CDR3aa: CASSLSLTYGELFF
d_gene: NA; v_gene: TRBV6-4; abundance: NA; j_gene: TRBJ2-2; CDR3nt: TGTGCCAGCACCCTGACCTGGAACACCGGGGAGCTGTTTTTT; CDR3aa: CASTLTWNTGELFF
d_gene: NA; v_gene: TRBV5-4; abundance: NA; j_gene: TRBJ2-7; CDR3nt: TGTGCCAGCAGTCTCGCGGGGGCCTTAAGGGACGAGCAGTACTTC; CDR3aa: CASSLAGALRDEQYF
d_gene: NA; v_gene: TRBV27; abundance: NA; j_gene: TRBJ1-5; CDR3nt: TGTGCCAGCAGTTCTTATAGCAATCAGCCCCAGCATTTT; CDR3aa: CASSSYSNQPQHF
d_gene: NA; v_gene: TRBV6-1; abundance: NA; j_gene: TRBJ2-1; CDR3nt: TGTGCCAGCAGTGGTCGAGGGGGTAATGAGCAGTTCTTC; CDR3aa: CASSGRGGNEQFF
d_gene: NA; v_gene: TRBV7-8; abundance: once; j_gene: TRBJ2-7; CDR3nt: TGTGCCAGCAGCTTAGACGGGCAGGGTGTGACGTCGGACTTC; CDR3aa: CASSLDGQGVTSDF
d_gene: TRBD1; v_gene: TRBV10-3; abundance: once; j_gene: TRBJ2-3; CDR3nt: TGTGCCATCAGTGATGCCGGGACAGGGGGCATGGATACGCAGTATTTT; CDR3aa: CAISDAGTGGMDTQYF
d_gene: NA; v_gene: TRBV5-4; abundance: NA; j_gene: TRBJ1-1; CDR3nt: TGTGCCAGCAGCCCGAGCCAGCAAATGAACACTGAAGCTTTCTTT; CDR3aa: CASSPSQQMNTEAFF
d_gene: NA; v_gene: TRBV9; abundance: NA; j_gene: TRBJ2-3; CDR3nt: TGTGCCAGCAGCGTAGCAACCCACACAGATACGCAGTATTTT; CDR3aa: CASSVATHTDTQYF
d_gene: TRBD1; v_gene: TRBV5-1; abundance: NA; j_gene: TRBJ1-1; CDR3nt: TGCGCCAGCAGCTCCGAAACAACAGGGGTCACTGAAGCTTTCTTT; CDR3aa: CASSSETTGVTEAFF
d_gene: NA; v_gene: TRBV7-9; abundance: NA; j_gene: TRBJ1-3; CDR3nt: TGTGCCAGCAGCCGTCCCCTCTACAGGGAGGCTGGAAACACCATATATTTT; CDR3aa: CASSRPLYREAGNTIYF
d_gene: TRBD2; v_gene: TRBV10-3; abundance: once; j_gene: TRBJ2-3; CDR3nt: TGTGCCATCACTCCGGGACTAGCGGGAGATACGCAGTATTTT; CDR3aa: CAITPGLAGDTQYF
d_gene: NA; v_gene: TRBV7-9; abundance: NA; j_gene: TRBJ2-3; CDR3nt: TGTGCCAGCAGCCTGGGACTGTCTAGCACAGATACGCAGTATTTT; CDR3aa: CASSLGLSSTDTQYF
d_gene: NA; v_gene: TRBV6-6; abundance: NA; j_gene: TRBJ2-7; CDR3nt: TGTGCCAGCAGAAGCCCCCCAAGCTCCTACGAGCAGTACTTC; CDR3aa: CASRSPPSSYEQYF
d_gene: TRBD2; v_gene: TRBV5-1; abundance: NA; j_gene: TRBJ2-5; CDR3nt: TGCGCCAGCAGTTCTAGCGGGGGGTATCAAGAGACCCAGTACTTC; CDR3aa: CASSSSGGYQETQYF
d_gene: TRBD2; v_gene: TRBV5-6; abundance: NA; j_gene: TRBJ2-3; CDR3nt: TGTGCCAGCAGCTTGGCCGGACTAGCGGGACGTTTT; CDR3aa: CASSLAGLAGRF
d_gene: NA; v_gene: TRBV28; abundance: NA; j_gene: TRBJ1-2; CDR3nt: TGTGCCAGCAGTCCGGGGGGAACTTACTATGGCTACACCTTC; CDR3aa: CASSPGGTYYGYTF
d_gene: NA; v_gene: TRBV10-2; abundance: NA; j_gene: TRBJ1-1; CDR3nt: TGCGCCAGTTCGGGGGAGGTGAACACTGAAGCTTTCTTT; CDR3aa: CASSGEVNTEAFF
d_gene: NA; v_gene: TRBV18; abundance: NA; j_gene: TRBJ1-1; CDR3nt: TGTGCCAGCTCACCCGACGCCAGAAATGAAGCTTTCTTT; CDR3aa: CASSPDARNEAFF
d_gene: NA; v_gene: TRBV10-3; abundance: NA; j_gene: TRBJ2-1; CDR3nt: TGTGCCATCAGTGAGACCGGGACTGGACTCACTAGCTCCTACAATGAGCAGTTCTTC; CDR3aa: CAISETGTGLTSSYNEQFF
d_gene: NA; v_gene: TRBV27; abundance: NA; j_gene: TRBJ1-1; CDR3nt: TGTGCCAGCAGTTCTAACACGAACACTGAAGCTTTCTTT; CDR3aa: CASSSNTNTEAFF
d_gene: NA; v_gene: TRBV6-6; abundance: NA; j_gene: TRBJ1-1; CDR3nt: TGTGCCAGCAGTTTCGCATCGGGGGGGACGAACACTGAAGCTTTCTTT; CDR3aa: CASSFASGGTNTEAFF
d_gene: NA; v_gene: TRBV6-6; abundance: NA; j_gene: TRBJ2-5; CDR3nt: TGTGCCAGCAGTTACGGGGGTGGTCTAGCTGAAGAGACCCAGTACTTC; CDR3aa: CASSYGGGLAEETQYF
d_gene: NA; v_gene: TRBV10-2; abundance: few; j_gene: TRBJ1-6; CDR3nt: TGCGCCAGCGGAGGTTGGGCAGAATCCCTTAACTCACCCCTCCACTTT; CDR3aa: CASGGWAESLNSPLHF
d_gene: NA; v_gene: TRBV19; abundance: NA; j_gene: TRBJ1-5; CDR3nt: TGTGCCAGTAGTATTACAGGAGGGAAACAGCCCCAGCATTTT; CDR3aa: CASSITGGKQPQHF
d_gene: NA; v_gene: TRBV10-3; abundance: NA; j_gene: TRBJ1-4; CDR3nt: TGTGCCATCAGTGAGGCCTCTAATGAAAAACTGTTTTTT; CDR3aa: CAISEASNEKLFF
d_gene: NA; v_gene: TRBV5-4; abundance: once; j_gene: TRBJ2-6; CDR3nt: TGTGCCAGCAGCTTGGCCTCGTCCACCTCTGGGGCCAACGTCCTGACTTTC; CDR3aa: CASSLASSTSGANVLTF
d_gene: NA; v_gene: TRBV6-6; abundance: NA; j_gene: TRBJ2-6; CDR3nt: TGTGCCAGCAGTTACTCCGGCGGTACTGGGGCCAACGTCCTGACTTTC; CDR3aa: CASSYSGGTGANVLTF
d_gene: NA; v_gene: TRBV7-2; abundance: NA; j_gene: TRBJ1-2; CDR3nt: TGTGCCAGCAAACCCACATACGGGACTAACTATGGCTACACCTTC; CDR3aa: CASKPTYGTNYGYTF
d_gene: NA; v_gene: TRBV11-2; abundance: NA; j_gene: TRBJ2-5; CDR3nt: TGTGCCAGCAGCTTAGCACTAGCACAAAGAAAAGAGACCCAGTACTTC; CDR3aa: CASSLALAQRKETQYF